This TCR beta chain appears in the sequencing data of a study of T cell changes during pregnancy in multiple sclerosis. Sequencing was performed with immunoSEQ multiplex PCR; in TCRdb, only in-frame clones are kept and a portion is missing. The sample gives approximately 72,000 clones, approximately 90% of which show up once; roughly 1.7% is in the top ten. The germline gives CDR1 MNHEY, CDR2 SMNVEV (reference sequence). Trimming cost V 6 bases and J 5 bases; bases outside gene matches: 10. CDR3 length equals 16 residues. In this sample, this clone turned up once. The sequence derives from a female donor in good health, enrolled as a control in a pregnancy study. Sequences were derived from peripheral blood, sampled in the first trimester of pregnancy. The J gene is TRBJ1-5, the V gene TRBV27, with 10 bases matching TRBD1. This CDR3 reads CASRTKGQGFHQPQHF. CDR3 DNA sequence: TGTGCCAGCAGAACCAAGGGACAGGGGTTTCATCAGCCCCAGCATTTT.